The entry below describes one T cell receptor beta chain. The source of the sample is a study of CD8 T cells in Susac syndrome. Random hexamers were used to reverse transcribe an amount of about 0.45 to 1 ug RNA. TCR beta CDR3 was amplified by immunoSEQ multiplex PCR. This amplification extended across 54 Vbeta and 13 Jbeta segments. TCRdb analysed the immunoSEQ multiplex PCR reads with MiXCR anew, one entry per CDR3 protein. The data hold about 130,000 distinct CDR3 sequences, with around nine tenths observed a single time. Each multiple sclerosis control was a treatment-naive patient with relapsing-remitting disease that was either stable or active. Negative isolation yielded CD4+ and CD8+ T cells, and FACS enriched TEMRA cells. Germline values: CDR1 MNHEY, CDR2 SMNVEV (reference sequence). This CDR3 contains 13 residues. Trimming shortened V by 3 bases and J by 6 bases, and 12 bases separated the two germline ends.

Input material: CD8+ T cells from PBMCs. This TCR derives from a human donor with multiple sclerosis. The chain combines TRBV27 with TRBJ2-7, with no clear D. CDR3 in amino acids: CASSFSGRTEQYF. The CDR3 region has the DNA TGTGCCAGCAGTTTTTCGGGTCGCACCGAGCAGTACTTC.